The 8 T cell receptor beta chains below come from one sample, sequenced in a study of blood T cell repertoires in COVID-19. Measured with immunoSEQ multiplex PCR; TCRdb has only the in-frame clones, and not every one. The sample comprises around 290,000 clones, around 87% of which are singletons, and 7.8% rests with the top ten. Sequenced material: peripheral blood. These receptors came from a woman between 45 and 65 years old who had recovered from COVID-19.

The rearrangement links TRBV7-9 to TRBJ1-2; 11 nucleotides align to TRBD1. This CDR3 has 15 amino acids. J lost 6 bases, V lost 7 bases, and 10 bases had no gene match. Germline CDR1 SEHNR, CDR2 FQNEAQ (reference sequence). CDR3 protein: CASTSLKGQGDGYTF. DNA for the CDR3: TGTGCCAGCACCTCATTAAAGGGACAGGGGGATGGCTACACCTTC.

V is TRBV6-2 or TRBV6-3 and J is TRBJ2-7; D remains unclear. Germline V gene lookup returns CDR1 MNHEY and CDR2 SVGEGT. This CDR3 comprises 15 residues. The V and J ends lost 6 bases and 2 bases respectively, with 17 bases between them. In DNA form, the CDR3 reads TGTGCCAGCAGCAACCTCCGAGACTGGGCCTACGAGCAGTACTTC. Amino acids: CASSNLRDWAYEQYF.

As to this clone: It is unclear where the CDR3 begins or ends on the DNA, so no DNA is shown, and the CDR3 is as TCRdb lists it. CDR3 sequence: CAWSGVGQGNF. The chain combines TRBV30 with TRBJ2-7; the D call TRBD1 from the table was never checked on the DNA. Both ends counted, the CDR3 spans 11 residues. Germline loops: CDR1 GTSNPN, CDR2 SVGIG (reference sequence).

This clone came up once. The chain has TRBV9 and TRBJ2-3; 8 bases are a match to TRBD2. J was trimmed by 7 bases and V by 3 bases; bases with no gene match: 4. The CDR3 runs to 13 residues. CDR1 is SGDLS and CDR2 is YYNGEE in the germline V gene. The CDR3 reads CASSAGGAHTQYF. In nucleotides, the CDR3 is TGTGCCAGCAGCGCCGGGGGGGCGCATACGCAGTATTTT.

This chain links TRBV7-6 with TRBJ2-6; TRBD1 matches 7 bases. The germline CDR1 and CDR2 sequences are SGHVS and FNYEAQ. V trimming: 2 bases; J trimming: 5 bases; junction bases outside the gene matches: 3. The CDR3 loop spans 15 amino acids. CDR3 nucleotides: TGTGCCAGCAGCTTAAGGGGGCGGAGGGCCAACGTCCTGACTTTC. Residues: CASSLRGRRANVLTF.

This chain links TRBV19 with TRBJ2-2, with 9 positions matching TRBD1. CDR1 is LNHDA and CDR2 is SQIVND in the germline V gene (reference sequence). CDR3 size: 16 residues. V lost 9 bases and J lost 5; bases outside the gene matches: 13. CDR3 loop: CASTKKGQGGTGELFF. DNA of the CDR3: TGTGCCAGCACAAAAAAGGGACAGGGCGGAACCGGGGAGCTGTTTTTT.

V is TRBV10-3 and J is TRBJ2-6, with 7 bases aligning to TRBD1. Germline V gene sequence: CDR1 ENHRY, CDR2 SYGVKD. The CDR3 is 16 residues long. V gave up 3 bases and J gave up 1 base; unmatched junction bases: 3. The CDR3, as DNA: TGTGCCATCAGTGATCACAGGGGATCTGGGGCCAACGTCCTGACTTTC. It specifies CAISDHRGSGANVLTF.

The chain employs TRBV30 and TRBJ1-1; D remains ambiguous. The CDR3 covers 12 residues. The V and J ends lost 6 bases and 7 bases respectively, with 15 bases between them. From germline, CDR1 is GTSNPN and CDR2 SVGIG (reference sequence). The CDR3 region is CACSSGILEAFF. The CDR3, as DNA: TGTGCCTGCTCTTCGGGAATACTTGAAGCTTTCTTT.